Here is one T cell receptor (beta chain) with its context. Its antigen is not identified. Produced via immunoSEQ multiplex PCR; TCRdb's table is partial and in-frame only. The sample lists about 97,000 clones, about 90% occurring once. The sample belongs to a study of T cell responses to AZD1222 COVID-19 vaccine. CDR1 and CDR2 from the germline V gene are SGHTA and FQGNSA. The CDR3 is 15 amino acids. Unmatched junction bases numbered 9, after V lost 5 bases and J lost 6 bases. The study's findings and limits: Only six people who got AZD1222 tested seropositive at baseline. Spike-specific TCR breadth and depth grew following two AZD1222 doses.

The sequence was collected from an adult in good health. This specimen consisted of peripheral blood, obtained on day 0 of AZD1222 vaccination. This chain joins TRBV7-2 and TRBJ1-4, with TRBD1 matching 7 bases. The CDR3 protein is CASSHRQGGDEKLFF. DNA of the CDR3: TGTGCCAGCAGCCACCGACAGGGCGGGGATGAAAAACTGTTTTTT.